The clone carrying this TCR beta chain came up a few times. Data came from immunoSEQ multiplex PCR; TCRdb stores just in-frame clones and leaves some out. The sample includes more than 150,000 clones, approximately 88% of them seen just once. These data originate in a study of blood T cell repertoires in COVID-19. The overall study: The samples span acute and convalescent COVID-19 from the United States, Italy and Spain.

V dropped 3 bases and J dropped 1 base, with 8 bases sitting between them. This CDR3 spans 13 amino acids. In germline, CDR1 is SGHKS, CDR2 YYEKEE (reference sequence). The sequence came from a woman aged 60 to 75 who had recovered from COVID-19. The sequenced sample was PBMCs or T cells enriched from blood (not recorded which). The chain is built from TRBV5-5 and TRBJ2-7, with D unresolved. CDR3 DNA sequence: TGTGCCAGCAGCTGGGCAGGATCCTACGAGCAGTACTTC. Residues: CASSWAGSYEQYF.